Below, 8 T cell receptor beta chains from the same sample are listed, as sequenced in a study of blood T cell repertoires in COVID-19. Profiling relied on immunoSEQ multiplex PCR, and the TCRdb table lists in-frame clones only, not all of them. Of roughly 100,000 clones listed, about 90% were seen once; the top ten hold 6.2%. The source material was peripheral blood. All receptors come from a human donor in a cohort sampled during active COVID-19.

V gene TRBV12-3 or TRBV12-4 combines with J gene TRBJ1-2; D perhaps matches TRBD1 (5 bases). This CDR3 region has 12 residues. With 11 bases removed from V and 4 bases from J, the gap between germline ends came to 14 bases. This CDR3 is CASGVGGYGYTF. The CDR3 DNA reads TGTGCCTCGGGGGTCGGCGGCTATGGCTACACCTTC.

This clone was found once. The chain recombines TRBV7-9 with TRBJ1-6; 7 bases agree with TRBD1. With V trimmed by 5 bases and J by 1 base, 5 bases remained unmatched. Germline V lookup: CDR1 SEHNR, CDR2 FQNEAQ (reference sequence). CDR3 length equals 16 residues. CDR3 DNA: TGTGCCAGCAGCCGAGACAGGGATTCCTATAATTCACCCCTCCACTTT. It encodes CASSRDRDSYNSPLHF.

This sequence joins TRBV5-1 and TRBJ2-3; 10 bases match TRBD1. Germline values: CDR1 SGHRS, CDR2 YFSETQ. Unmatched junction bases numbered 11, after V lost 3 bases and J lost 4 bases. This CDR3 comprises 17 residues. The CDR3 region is CASSSNPGTGVADTQYF. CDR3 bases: TGCGCCAGCAGCTCCAATCCCGGGACAGGGGTGGCAGATACGCAGTATTTT.

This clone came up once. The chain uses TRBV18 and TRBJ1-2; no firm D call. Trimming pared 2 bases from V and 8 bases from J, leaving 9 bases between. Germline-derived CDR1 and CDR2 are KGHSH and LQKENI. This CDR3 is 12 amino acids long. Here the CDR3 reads CASSPEGRGYTF. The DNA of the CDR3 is TGTGCCAGCTCACCAGAGGGCCGGGGCTACACCTTC.

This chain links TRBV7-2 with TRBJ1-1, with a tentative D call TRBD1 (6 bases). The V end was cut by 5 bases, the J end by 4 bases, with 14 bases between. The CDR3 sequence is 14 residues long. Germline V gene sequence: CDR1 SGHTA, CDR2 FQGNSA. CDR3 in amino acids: CASSQGLASTEAFF. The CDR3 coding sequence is TGTGCCAGCAGCCAGGGGTTGGCGAGCACTGAAGCTTTCTTT.

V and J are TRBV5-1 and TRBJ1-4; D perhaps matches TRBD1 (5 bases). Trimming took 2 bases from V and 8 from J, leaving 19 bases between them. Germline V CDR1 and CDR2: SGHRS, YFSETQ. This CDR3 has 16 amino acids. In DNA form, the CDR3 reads TGCGCCAGCAGCTTAGAACTCAGGGTGTCTGGGGAAAAACTGTTTTTT. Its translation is CASSLELRVSGEKLFF.

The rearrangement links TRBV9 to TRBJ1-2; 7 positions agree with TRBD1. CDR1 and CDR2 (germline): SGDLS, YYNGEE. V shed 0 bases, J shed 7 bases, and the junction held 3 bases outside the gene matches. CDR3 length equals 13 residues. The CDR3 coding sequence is TGTGCCAGCAGCGTAGAAGGGGGCCTTGGCTACACCTTC. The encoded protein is CASSVEGGLGYTF.

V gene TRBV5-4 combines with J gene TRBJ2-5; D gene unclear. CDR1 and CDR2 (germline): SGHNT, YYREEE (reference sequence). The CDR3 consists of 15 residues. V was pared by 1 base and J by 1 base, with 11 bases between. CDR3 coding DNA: TGTGCCAGCAGCTTGAACCCAGGCTCCCAAGAGACCCAGTACTTC. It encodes CASSLNPGSQETQYF. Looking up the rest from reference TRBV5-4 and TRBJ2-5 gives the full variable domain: ETGVTQSPTHLIKTRGQQVTLRCSSQSGHNTVSWYQQALGQGPQFIFQYYREEENGRGNFPPRFSGLQFPNYSSELNVNALELDDSALYLCASSLNPGSQETQYFGPGTRLLVL.